The clone carrying this T cell receptor (beta chain) was picked up one time. Its target is not known. The data belong to a study of T cells in localized non-small cell lung cancer. Germline CDR1 WSHSY, CDR2 SAAADI. There are 13 residues in the CDR3. V lost 6 bases, J lost 5 bases, and 13 bases lay in between. Study observations and caveats: Uninvolved nearby lung showed the greatest T cell clonality, exceeding that found in tumor. There were a median around 53 of the top 100 tumor clones appearing in adjacent lung.

Profiling relied on immunoSEQ multiplex PCR, and the TCRdb table lists in-frame clones only, not all of them. The sample lists more than 2,000 clones; 24% were seen once. The rearrangement uses TRBV10-2 and TRBJ2-5; D is ambiguous. This sequence was found in a woman aged 40 to 75 with stage I lung adenocarcinoma. The sample was lung tumor tissue, taken before any cancer treatment. The chain's CDR3 is CASSKGNGETQYF. CDR3 coding DNA: TGCGCCAGCAGCAAGGGTAACGGGGAGACCCAGTACTTC.